A selection of T cell receptor beta chains follows, all from one sample in a study of identical twins. Each CDR3 protein is one row after TCRdb ran MiXCR on the 5' RACE reads. The sample records 420,000 or so distinct CDR3 sequences, around 18% being singletons. Material for sequencing was naive T cells sorted from blood. The receptor set was obtained from a man aged 45-65 years in good health. The CDR3 runs from the conserved cysteine through the conserved F or W. Each record gives: CDR3 DNA, CDR3 protein, D gene, clone size, V gene, J gene. D genes are given only for firm matches. Size is omitted from some rows. Given values are once, few, many or a class for expanded clones.

cdr3_nt: TGTGCCAGCAGCTTAGGGACAGGGCCTAACTACGAGCAGTACTTC
cdr3_aa: CASSLGTGPNYEQYF
d_call: TRBD1
clone_size: few
v_call: TRBV11-2
j_call: TRBJ2-7

cdr3_nt: TGTGCCACCAGTGACCCCAGGGTCTCCTACGAGCAGTACTTC
cdr3_aa: CATSDPRVSYEQYF
d_call: .
clone_size: few
v_call: TRBV24-1
j_call: TRBJ2-7

cdr3_nt: TGTGCCAGCAGCTTAGGGCAGGCCCTACAAGAGACCCAGTACTTC
cdr3_aa: CASSLGQALQETQYF
d_call: .
clone_size: many
v_call: TRBV7-9
j_call: TRBJ2-5

cdr3_nt: TGTGCCAGCACGTACAATGAGCAGTTCTTC
cdr3_aa: CASTYNEQFF
d_call: .
clone_size: many
v_call: TRBV25-1
j_call: TRBJ2-1

cdr3_nt: TGCAGTGCTAGAGATCCTACATGGGTGGATACGCAGTATTTT
cdr3_aa: CSARDPTWVDTQYF
d_call: .
clone_size: few
v_call: TRBV20-1
j_call: TRBJ2-3

cdr3_nt: TGTGCCAGCAGCTTAGTGGCAGGGTCGGGCACTGAAGCTTTCTTT
cdr3_aa: CASSLVAGSGTEAFF
d_call: .
clone_size: few
v_call: TRBV7-2
j_call: TRBJ1-1

cdr3_nt: TGCAGCGTTGAAACGGTTCTGGGAGAGACCCAGTACTTC
cdr3_aa: CSVETVLGETQYF
d_call: .
clone_size: .
v_call: TRBV29-1
j_call: TRBJ2-5

cdr3_nt: TGTGCCAGCAGCCAAGAGGGGATAGGGGGTTACGAGCAGTACTTC
cdr3_aa: CASSQEGIGGYEQYF
d_call: .
clone_size: .
v_call: TRBV14
j_call: TRBJ2-7

cdr3_nt: TGTGCCAGCAGGACGTTAAGATCTTCCCTCGGGCAGTACTTC
cdr3_aa: CASRTLRSSLGQYF
d_call: .
clone_size: .
v_call: TRBV28
j_call: TRBJ2-7

cdr3_nt: TGCAGTGCTACGGGACAGGCGACGTATGGCTACACCTTC
cdr3_aa: CSATGQATYGYTF
d_call: TRBD1
clone_size: few
v_call: TRBV20-1
j_call: TRBJ1-2

cdr3_nt: TGTGCCAGCAGCGTAGCTGACAGGGCCTACGAGCAGTACTTC
cdr3_aa: CASSVADRAYEQYF
d_call: TRBD1
clone_size: .
v_call: TRBV9
j_call: TRBJ2-7

cdr3_nt: TGTGCCAGCAGAACTAGCGGGGGTGATACGCAGTATTTT
cdr3_aa: CASRTSGGDTQYF
d_call: TRBD2
clone_size: .
v_call: TRBV12-3/TRBV12-4
j_call: TRBJ2-3

cdr3_nt: TGTGCCAGCAGTTACTCCTCCCGGCAGGGGAGGGGTGGCTACACCTTC
cdr3_aa: CASSYSSRQGRGGYTF
d_call: .
clone_size: few
v_call: TRBV6-5
j_call: TRBJ1-2

cdr3_nt: TGCGCCAGCAGCCCACAGGGACACACAGATACGCAGTATTTT
cdr3_aa: CASSPQGHTDTQYF
d_call: .
clone_size: many
v_call: TRBV5-1
j_call: TRBJ2-3

cdr3_nt: TGTGCCAGCAGCCCAGACACCAGCACAGATACGCAGTATTTT
cdr3_aa: CASSPDTSTDTQYF
d_call: .
clone_size: .
v_call: TRBV11-1
j_call: TRBJ2-3

cdr3_nt: TGCGCCAGCAGCTTGACCGGGACAGGGCAGTACAATGAGCAGTTCTTC
cdr3_aa: CASSLTGTGQYNEQFF
d_call: TRBD1
clone_size: .
v_call: TRBV5-1
j_call: TRBJ2-1

cdr3_nt: TGTGCCACCAGCAGAGATCCCCACGACACAGATACGCAGTATTTT
cdr3_aa: CATSRDPHDTDTQYF
d_call: .
clone_size: .
v_call: TRBV15
j_call: TRBJ2-3

cdr3_nt: TGTGCCAGCAGCGTAGCTCCTAGCGGGGGCATAACCTACGAGCAGTACTTC
cdr3_aa: CASSVAPSGGITYEQYF
d_call: TRBD2
clone_size: many
v_call: TRBV9
j_call: TRBJ2-7

cdr3_nt: TGTGCCAGCAGCTTAGAGGACAGGGTTTATGGCTACACCTTC
cdr3_aa: CASSLEDRVYGYTF
d_call: TRBD1
clone_size: .
v_call: TRBV7-2
j_call: TRBJ1-2

cdr3_nt: TGCGCCAGCAGCTTTTCAGGGTACGAGCAGTACTTC
cdr3_aa: CASSFSGYEQYF
d_call: .
clone_size: many
v_call: TRBV5-1
j_call: TRBJ2-7

cdr3_nt: TGTGCCACCAGGAACCAGACCGGGACAGCCGAGGACGAGCAGTACTTC
cdr3_aa: CATRNQTGTAEDEQYF
d_call: TRBD1
clone_size: .
v_call: TRBV24-1
j_call: TRBJ2-7

cdr3_nt: TGTGCCAGCAGTTCATCCGGACTAGCGGGGAGGAGCTCCTACAATGAGCAGTTCTTC
cdr3_aa: CASSSSGLAGRSSYNEQFF
d_call: TRBD2
clone_size: few
v_call: TRBV12-3/TRBV12-4
j_call: TRBJ2-1

cdr3_nt: TGCGCCAGCAGCTTGGAAGCAGGCCAGCCCCAGCATTTT
cdr3_aa: CASSLEAGQPQHF
d_call: .
clone_size: many
v_call: TRBV5-1
j_call: TRBJ1-5

cdr3_nt: TGTGCCACCGCCCTGGCGGGACAAGAGACCCAGTACTTC
cdr3_aa: CATALAGQETQYF
d_call: .
clone_size: many
v_call: TRBV18
j_call: TRBJ2-5

cdr3_nt: TGTGCCAGCAGTTGGACCAGGGTGAACACTGAAGCTTTCTTT
cdr3_aa: CASSWTRVNTEAFF
d_call: .
clone_size: few
v_call: TRBV6-2/TRBV6-3
j_call: TRBJ1-1

cdr3_nt: TGTGCCAGCAGCACCAGAGGGACAAACCCTCAGCCCCAGCATTTT
cdr3_aa: CASSTRGTNPQPQHF
d_call: .
clone_size: .
v_call: TRBV7-2
j_call: TRBJ1-5

cdr3_nt: TGCGCCAGCAGCACAGGGGGTGTCCCCTACGAGCAGTACTTC
cdr3_aa: CASSTGGVPYEQYF
d_call: TRBD1
clone_size: .
v_call: TRBV5-1
j_call: TRBJ2-7

cdr3_nt: TGTGCCAGCAGCCCCGGGGACAGCATCTTCTACGAGCAGTACTTC
cdr3_aa: CASSPGDSIFYEQYF
d_call: TRBD1
clone_size: .
v_call: TRBV28
j_call: TRBJ2-7

cdr3_nt: TGCAGTGCCAAACAAGCGGGAGGCGCCTCCTACGAGCAGTACTTC
cdr3_aa: CSAKQAGGASYEQYF
d_call: TRBD2
clone_size: many
v_call: TRBV20-1
j_call: TRBJ2-7

cdr3_nt: TGTGCCAGCAACCCAGGGTACAATGAGCAGTTCTTC
cdr3_aa: CASNPGYNEQFF
d_call: .
clone_size: many
v_call: TRBV12-3/TRBV12-4
j_call: TRBJ2-1

cdr3_nt: TGTGCCAGCAGCCAAGCGGGGGACAAGGCAGTGCAGTACTTC
cdr3_aa: CASSQAGDKAVQYF
d_call: .
clone_size: .
v_call: TRBV4-2
j_call: TRBJ2-7

cdr3_nt: TGTGCCAGCAGTTTATGGGACAGGGGGCCCAGTGAGACCCAGTACTTC
cdr3_aa: CASSLWDRGPSETQYF
d_call: TRBD1
clone_size: many
v_call: TRBV12-3/TRBV12-4
j_call: TRBJ2-5

cdr3_nt: TGTGCCAGCATCGGGACGGCGAACACTGAAGCTTTCTTT
cdr3_aa: CASIGTANTEAFF
d_call: .
clone_size: few
v_call: TRBV6-6
j_call: TRBJ1-1

cdr3_nt: TGTGCCAGTAGAATTGGTGACACTGAAGCTTTCTTT
cdr3_aa: CASRIGDTEAFF
d_call: .
clone_size: few
v_call: TRBV19
j_call: TRBJ1-1

cdr3_nt: TGCGCCAGCAGCCGGACAGGGACCTCTGGAAACACCATATATTTT
cdr3_aa: CASSRTGTSGNTIYF
d_call: TRBD1
clone_size: few
v_call: TRBV4-3
j_call: TRBJ1-3

cdr3_nt: TGTGCCAGCAGCTATACAGGGGGCACCTATAGAGAGCAGTACTTC
cdr3_aa: CASSYTGGTYREQYF
d_call: TRBD1
clone_size: .
v_call: TRBV14
j_call: TRBJ2-7

cdr3_nt: TGCAGTGCTAGAGATAGGGACAGGGGTCTCGGGGAGCTGTTTTTT
cdr3_aa: CSARDRDRGLGELFF
d_call: TRBD1
clone_size: many
v_call: TRBV20-1
j_call: TRBJ2-2

cdr3_nt: TGTGCCAGTATCGACAGGGGAAGGAGTGAAGCTTTCTTT
cdr3_aa: CASIDRGRSEAFF
d_call: TRBD1
clone_size: many
v_call: TRBV19
j_call: TRBJ1-1

cdr3_nt: TGTGCCAGCAGTTTCGAGGGGTTCTATGGCTACACCTTC
cdr3_aa: CASSFEGFYGYTF
d_call: .
clone_size: .
v_call: TRBV12-3/TRBV12-4
j_call: TRBJ1-2

cdr3_nt: TGTGCCAGCTCCAAGGGGACCGCTCCCCTCGTCTTC
cdr3_aa: CASSKGTAPLVF
d_call: .
clone_size: .
v_call: TRBV18
j_call: TRBJ2-1

cdr3_nt: TGCGCCAGCAGCCATGGCGCAGGGGGGCAGCCCTACGAGCAGTACTTC
cdr3_aa: CASSHGAGGQPYEQYF
d_call: .
clone_size: .
v_call: TRBV4-1
j_call: TRBJ2-7

cdr3_nt: TGCGCCAGCAGCCTAGGGACTAGCGGGAGGGCTCAGTTCAATGAGCAGTTCTTC
cdr3_aa: CASSLGTSGRAQFNEQFF
d_call: TRBD2
clone_size: .
v_call: TRBV5-1
j_call: TRBJ2-1

cdr3_nt: TGTGCCAGCAGTCCCAGGGGGTACCGCGGGGAGCTGTTTTTT
cdr3_aa: CASSPRGYRGELFF
d_call: TRBD1
clone_size: .
v_call: TRBV12-3/TRBV12-4
j_call: TRBJ2-2

cdr3_nt: TGTGCCAGCATCGCCGGGACTAGCGTAGGGGAGCAGTACTTC
cdr3_aa: CASIAGTSVGEQYF
d_call: .
clone_size: .
v_call: TRBV21-1
j_call: TRBJ2-7

cdr3_nt: TGTGCCAGCACTTTAAGGTCCAGGGGTCAAGAGACCCAGTACTTC
cdr3_aa: CASTLRSRGQETQYF
d_call: .
clone_size: few
v_call: TRBV12-3/TRBV12-4
j_call: TRBJ2-5

cdr3_nt: TGTGCCAGCAGTTCCCCGTTCCAAACGCAGGGGAACTCCTACGAGCAGTACTTC
cdr3_aa: CASSSPFQTQGNSYEQYF
d_call: .
clone_size: many
v_call: TRBV28
j_call: TRBJ2-7

cdr3_nt: TGTGCCAGCAGTCGGCGACAGGGCATGGAGACCCAGTACTTC
cdr3_aa: CASSRRQGMETQYF
d_call: TRBD1
clone_size: few
v_call: TRBV12-3/TRBV12-4
j_call: TRBJ2-5

cdr3_nt: TGCGCCAGCAGCCAAGATCGTTTTGCGGGAGCGGTAGATACGCAGTATTTT
cdr3_aa: CASSQDRFAGAVDTQYF
d_call: TRBD2
clone_size: many
v_call: TRBV4-3
j_call: TRBJ2-3

cdr3_nt: TGTGCCAGCAGTTTCAACGGCAGGGCGAATGCCCAGTACTTC
cdr3_aa: CASSFNGRANAQYF
d_call: .
clone_size: many
v_call: TRBV12-3/TRBV12-4
j_call: TRBJ2-5

cdr3_nt: TGTGCCAGCAGTTTGGGACTTACAGCCAAAAACATTCAGTACTTC
cdr3_aa: CASSLGLTAKNIQYF
d_call: .
clone_size: few
v_call: TRBV5-5
j_call: TRBJ2-4

cdr3_nt: TGTGCCAGCAGTTTAGACGGCGACAATCAGCCCCAGCATTTT
cdr3_aa: CASSLDGDNQPQHF
d_call: .
clone_size: .
v_call: TRBV12-3/TRBV12-4
j_call: TRBJ1-5

cdr3_nt: TGTGCCAGCAGGGCCCGGGACTATCCAAACGAGCAGTACTTC
cdr3_aa: CASRARDYPNEQYF
d_call: TRBD2
clone_size: few
v_call: TRBV25-1
j_call: TRBJ2-7

cdr3_nt: TGCGCCAGCAGGTCCGGGACTAGCTTCGGGCATGAGCAGTTCTTC
cdr3_aa: CASRSGTSFGHEQFF
d_call: TRBD2
clone_size: .
v_call: TRBV5-1
j_call: TRBJ2-1

cdr3_nt: TGTGCCACCAGCAGTTTCGGGGACGGCGACAAAAACATTCAGTACTTC
cdr3_aa: CATSSFGDGDKNIQYF
d_call: .
clone_size: few
v_call: TRBV15
j_call: TRBJ2-4

cdr3_nt: TGTGCCAGCAGTTGGGGACTAGCGGGGAATGAGCAGTTCTTC
cdr3_aa: CASSWGLAGNEQFF
d_call: TRBD2
clone_size: many
v_call: TRBV6-5
j_call: TRBJ2-1

cdr3_nt: TGTGCCAGCAGCCTCAACCCCGGACTAGCGGGGGGGTACAATGAGCAGTTCTTC
cdr3_aa: CASSLNPGLAGGYNEQFF
d_call: TRBD2
clone_size: few
v_call: TRBV4-2
j_call: TRBJ2-1

cdr3_nt: TGTGCCAGCAGTTCGACAGTCTCCTACGAGCAGTACTTC
cdr3_aa: CASSSTVSYEQYF
d_call: .
clone_size: once
v_call: TRBV7-2
j_call: TRBJ2-7

cdr3_nt: TGCGCCAGCAGCTTTCCCCAGGGAGGGGGAGAGACCCAGTACTTC
cdr3_aa: CASSFPQGGGETQYF
d_call: .
clone_size: .
v_call: TRBV5-1
j_call: TRBJ2-5